These 2 T cell receptor beta chains came from one sample sequenced in a study of regulatory T cells. The PCR used 52 TRBV and 13 TRBJ primers. The data were produced by immunoSEQ multiplex PCR, yet TCRdb's version contains in-frame clones alone and is incomplete. The table lists approximately 10,000 clones, approximately 80% of them singletons. What was sequenced was CD8+ T cells sorted from blood. The receptors derive from a person under 30 with CD3G deficiency.

The J gene is TRBJ2-7, the V gene TRBV7-8; D assignment may be TRBD1 or TRBD2 (6 bases each). Germline-derived CDR1 and CDR2 are SGHVS and FQNEAQ. The length of the CDR3 is 15 residues. The V end was cut by 1 base, the J end by 4 bases, with 14 bases between. DNA for the CDR3: TGTGCCAGCAGCTTAGAGGGGGGACTGGGATACGAGCAGTACTTC. Its protein is CASSLEGGLGYEQYF.

The V and J genes are TRBV18 and TRBJ1-1; possibly TRBD1 for D (6 bases). Germline V CDR1 and CDR2: KGHSH, LQKENI. V was clipped by 3 bases and J by 10 bases, with 12 bases between them. There are 12 residues in the CDR3. The CDR3 nucleotides are TGTGCCAGCTCACCGGACGGGGGGGCAGCTTTCTTT. This codes for CASSPDGGAAFF.